This is a list of T cell receptor beta chains from one sample in a study of identical twins. One entry per CDR3 protein, called by TCRdb with MiXCR from the 5' RACE reads. Among approximately 590,000 distinct CDR3 sequences, 9.6% were seen once, and the ten largest hold roughly 3%. Separately, the same data were catalogued under a study of yellow fever vaccine responses in identical twins.

Sequencing used PBMCs. These receptors came from a woman aged 18-29 years in good health. The CDR3 runs from the conserved cysteine through the conserved F or W. D genes are given only for firm matches. Some rows have no size entry. The others give once, few or many, or a class for an expanded clone.

TRBV28	TRBJ1-2	TRBD1	few	TGTGCCAGCAGTTCCTCACAGGGGAGTACCTTC	CASSSSQGSTF
TRBV11-3	TRBJ2-3	NA	few	TGTGCCAGCAGCCCATCGGTATATACAGATACGCAGTATTTT	CASSPSVYTDTQYF
TRBV29-1	TRBJ1-6	NA	NA	TGCAGCGTTCGGAGTCTCAAGAGAGATAATTCACCCCTCCACTTT	CSVRSLKRDNSPLHF
TRBV5-5	TRBJ2-3	TRBD1	many	TGTGCCAGCAGCACCCAGACAGGGTGGACGCAGTATTTT	CASSTQTGWTQYF
TRBV6-4	TRBJ2-1	TRBD1	many	TGTGCCAGCAGTGAGACAGGGGGGATGAATGAGCAGTTCTTC	CASSETGGMNEQFF
TRBV3-1	TRBJ2-7	NA	NA	TGTGCCAGCAGCCGGGGCGACGTCTCCTACGAGCAGTACTTC	CASSRGDVSYEQYF
TRBV24-1	TRBJ1-1	TRBD1	many	TGTGCCAGCAAACAGGGGGCTTTGGACACTGAAGCTTTCTTT	CASKQGALDTEAFF
TRBV24-1	TRBJ2-1	NA	NA	TGTGCCACCAGTGCCGGGGGCTTCTTCTTC	CATSAGGFFF
TRBV20-1	TRBJ2-3	NA	NA	TGCAGTGCTAGGGGCTTGGACAGATTTGCAGATACGCAGTATTTT	CSARGLDRFADTQYF
TRBV12-3/TRBV12-4	TRBJ1-1	NA	many	TGTGCCAGCAGTTTAGACGAGAACACTGAAGCTTTCTTT	CASSLDENTEAFF
TRBV29-1	TRBJ2-7	NA	NA	TGCAGCGCGGGGGGCACAGGTACCTACGAGCAGTACTTC	CSAGGTGTYEQYF
TRBV6-2/TRBV6-3	TRBJ2-5	NA	NA	TGTGCCAGCAGTTACGGCCTCGGCGGGCCCCGAGCCTACCAAGAGACCCAGTACTTC	CASSYGLGGPRAYQETQYF
TRBV20-1	TRBJ1-6	NA	NA	TGCAGTGCTAGAGATCGTATCCCCTCACCCCTCCACTTT	CSARDRIPSPLHF
TRBV4-1	TRBJ2-1	NA	few	TGCGCCAGCAGCCAAGTGCCTGATTCCTACAATGAGCAGTTCTTC	CASSQVPDSYNEQFF
TRBV27	TRBJ2-3	NA	many	TGTGCCAGCAGACCAATCAGGGTAGATACGCAGTATTTT	CASRPIRVDTQYF
TRBV2	TRBJ2-1	TRBD2	few	TGTGCCAGCAGTGAAGCACGGGGGGGTGAGCAGTTCTTC	CASSEARGGEQFF
TRBV7-6	TRBJ1-1	NA	few	TGTGCCAGCAGCGGCCTTATTGGGGGAGCTTTCTTT	CASSGLIGGAFF
TRBV6-1	TRBJ2-1	TRBD1	few	TGTGCCAGCAGGAAGACAGGGAATGCGCCCAATGAGCAGTTCTTC	CASRKTGNAPNEQFF
TRBV4-1	TRBJ1-2	NA	NA	TGCGCCAGCAGCCAAGGGCCCCAGGACAGCGACATTTTTGGCTACACCTTC	CASSQGPQDSDIFGYTF
TRBV5-1	TRBJ2-5	NA	many	TGCGCCAGCGGAACGGGGATTCAAGAGACCCAGTACTTC	CASGTGIQETQYF
TRBV6-5	TRBJ2-5	NA	many	TGTGCCAGCAGTTCCTTCAACTACCAAGAGACCCAGTACTTC	CASSSFNYQETQYF
TRBV19	TRBJ2-1	TRBD2	few	TGTGCCAGTAGCGACGGGACTAGTTCGGCTAATGAGCAGTTCTTC	CASSDGTSSANEQFF